Listed below are T cell receptor beta chains from one sample, sequenced in a study of Ad26.COV2.S vaccination and SARS-CoV-2 variants. Sequencing used immunoSEQ multiplex PCR; TCRdb keeps in-frame clones, though not all of them. This table holds 200,000 to 300,000 clones, roughly 90% found once. The sequencing used peripheral blood, collected in a trial of Ad26.COV2.S vaccine versus placebo. The receptors derive from a person aged 18-65 years who received the Ad26.COV2.S COVID-19 vaccine or a placebo. CDR3s include the opening cysteine and the closing phenylalanine or tryptophan. Each record gives: J gene, clone size, D gene, V gene, CDR3 DNA, CDR3 protein. The D gene is left open where the match is weak. Not every row has a clone size; where given, it reads once, few, many or a size class.

J gene: TRBJ2-2
clone size: once
D gene: NA
V gene: TRBV7-2
CDR3 DNA: TGTGCCAGCAGCTTATGGGAAGGGGTTTATATCGGGGAGCTGTTTTTT
CDR3 protein: CASSLWEGVYIGELFF

J gene: TRBJ2-2
clone size: NA
D gene: NA
V gene: TRBV5-8
CDR3 DNA: TGTGCCAGCAGTCTAGGACCCAACACCGGGGAGCTGTTTTTT
CDR3 protein: CASSLGPNTGELFF

J gene: TRBJ1-2
clone size: NA
D gene: NA
V gene: TRBV28
CDR3 DNA: TGTGCCAGCAGCCCCCCCTGGGGAGCAGCTAACTATGGCTACACCTTC
CDR3 protein: CASSPPWGAANYGYTF

J gene: TRBJ2-7
clone size: NA
D gene: NA
V gene: TRBV18
CDR3 DNA: TGTGCCAGCTCAGCGGAGGGGGGAGGGTCCTACGAGCAGTACTTC
CDR3 protein: CASSAEGGGSYEQYF

J gene: TRBJ2-7
clone size: NA
D gene: TRBD2
V gene: TRBV2
CDR3 DNA: TGTGCCAGCAGGGGCCTAGCGGGAGGGCCTATCGACGAGCAGTACTTC
CDR3 protein: CASRGLAGGPIDEQYF

J gene: TRBJ2-3
clone size: NA
D gene: TRBD1
V gene: TRBV15
CDR3 DNA: TGTGCCACCAGCGGTAGACAGGGACGCGCAGATACGCAGTATTTT
CDR3 protein: CATSGRQGRADTQYF

J gene: TRBJ2-3
clone size: NA
D gene: NA
V gene: TRBV10-1
CDR3 DNA: TGCGCCAGCAGTGAGAGATCAGGCCGGAGCACAGATACGCAGTATTTT
CDR3 protein: CASSERSGRSTDTQYF

J gene: TRBJ2-1
clone size: NA
D gene: TRBD2
V gene: TRBV7-2
CDR3 DNA: TGTGCCAGCAGCTCATCTAGCGGGGGGTCCTACAATGAGCAGTTCTTC
CDR3 protein: CASSSSSGGSYNEQFF

J gene: TRBJ2-7
clone size: NA
D gene: TRBD1
V gene: TRBV28
CDR3 DNA: TGTGCCAGCAGTCTCGACATGACAGGGGGCTACGAGCAGTACTTC
CDR3 protein: CASSLDMTGGYEQYF

J gene: TRBJ1-2
clone size: NA
D gene: NA
V gene: TRBV6-5
CDR3 DNA: TGTGCCAGCAGTTACCACGAAAGCGCTAACTATGGCTACACCTTC
CDR3 protein: CASSYHESANYGYTF

J gene: TRBJ2-1
clone size: NA
D gene: NA
V gene: TRBV7-9
CDR3 DNA: TGTGCCAGCAGCTGGAGCCCCAATGAGCAGTTCTTC
CDR3 protein: CASSWSPNEQFF

J gene: TRBJ2-5
clone size: NA
D gene: TRBD1
V gene: TRBV7-9
CDR3 DNA: TGTGCCAGCAGCTGGGGGACAGTCCAAGAGACCCAGTACTTC
CDR3 protein: CASSWGTVQETQYF

J gene: TRBJ2-3
clone size: NA
D gene: TRBD2
V gene: TRBV18
CDR3 DNA: TGTGCCAGCTCATCGACTAGCGGTACAGATACGCAGTATTTT
CDR3 protein: CASSSTSGTDTQYF